The clone carrying this TCR beta chain has at least ten counts. The antigen is unknown. The sample comes from a study of neurological immune-mediated disorders. Across the whole study: Of the multiple sclerosis patients, 34 in total, about 30 were relapsing-remitting and 3 were secondary progressive. General observations from the study: Patients with HTLV-1-associated myelopathy had the highest level of TCR clonal expansion, whereas patients with multiple sclerosis had the lowest level, falling beneath the level found in healthy controls. The multiple sclerosis repertoire cluster was not associated with any clinical or MRI feature, with the authors stating that larger cohorts are needed.

V was pared by 5 bases and J by 6 bases, with 16 bases between. Germline CDR1 SGHVS, CDR2 FNYEAQ. The CDR3 extends over 14 amino acids. TCRdb passed the 5' RACE reads through MiXCR, listing each CDR3 protein once. This table has about 70,000 distinct CDR3 sequences, 5.2% appearing once. V gene TRBV7-6 combines with J gene TRBJ1-2; maybe TRBD1 (6 bases). The source is a human donor with multiple sclerosis. The donor label of this sample is uncertain. Sequencing was carried out using PBMCs. CDR3 DNA: TGTGCCAGCAGCCCTAGGGGGGGGGAGGATGGCTACACCTTC. It encodes CASSPRGGEDGYTF.